This T cell receptor beta chain was captured in a study of T cells in Graves' hyperthyroidism and ophthalmopathy. In the study overall: Peripheral blood was collected at initial diagnosis, before any treatment.

The CDR3 has 14 residues. The ends were cut back, 6 bases at V and 0 bases at J, with 11 bases in the middle. Germline assignment: CDR1 MNHEY and CDR2 SVGAGI. TCR beta CDR3 regions were amplified from RNA transcripts. An initial round of RT-PCR targeting the TCR CDR3 relied on the HTBI primer set. A single record per CDR3 protein comes from TCRdb applying MiXCR to the multiplex PCR reads. The sample yields fewer than 350,000 distinct CDR3 sequences, roughly 18% seen once. Exclusion of a patient resulted from uncontrolled infection, other autoimmune disease, pregnancy or lactation. Regarding the study as a whole: Patients with ophthalmopathy were separated from those with stable hyperthyroidism by a 13 V-J model. Most clonotypes expanded in the thyroid (above 0.001) were also present in blood.

This clonotype was counted ten times or more. Its antigen is still unknown. The material sequenced was blood. V usage is TRBV6-5 and J usage is TRBJ1-1; the D is unclear. This clonotype originated in a woman in her thirties or forties with Graves' ophthalmopathy. The CDR3 is CASSLPSLNTEAFF. DNA for the CDR3: TGTGCCAGCAGCCTGCCGTCATTGAACACTGAAGCTTTCTTT.